This TCR beta chain was captured by sequencing in a study of shared clonotypes between healthy human individuals (TCRdb year 2020). Regarding the study in general: The cohort included three men and a couple of women between 18 and 49 years of age. Libraries were prepared and TCR repertoires were sequenced by different laboratories using diverse techniques, in order to increase sequencing depth and limit assay-specific biases. For each donor, CD4 naive and CD4 memory were each run on three plates, CD8 naive on two plates, and CD8 memory on one plate. To estimate repertoire size and how much clonotype sharing occurs between individuals, the study deeply sequenced the blood TCR repertoires of several healthy adults. Between about 0.8 and 8.9 billion PBMCs per donor were obtained by leukapheresis.

As concerns this clone: The target of this receptor is not known. Base qualities are not recorded, but no much larger clone differs from it by a single base.

Beyond this particular receptor, the publication reports: Sampling was limited to blood, and TCR repertoires in tissue likely differ from TCR repertoires in blood. Because the study included a small number of donors, the genetic and exposure-history diversity represented was limited. Clonotypes shared by all four sorted-subset donors showed higher generation probabilities than non-shared clonotypes. Even with the large sequencing depth, rarefaction of the sorted-subset datasets indicated that sequencing was incomplete. Across a few donors, about 5% of naive CD4, around 3.3% of naive CD8, roughly 2.2% of memory CD4, and 0.4% to 0.45% of memory CD8 clonotypes were shared. Naive subsets generally had larger estimated clonotype richness than memory subsets. Pairwise subsampling indicated that sequencing depth was expected to affect the degree of clonotype sharing among donors.

Inclusive of the bounding cysteine and phenylalanine, the CDR3 is 18 residues long. The CDR3 DNA has 54 bases and is translated from base 1. V lost 1 base and J lost 2 bases; the stretch between them is 15 bases long. The germline V gene encodes CDR1 MDHEN and CDR2 SYDVKM. CD8 naive samples were obtained by positive selection for CCR7 among CD45RO-negative cells, yielding a CD45RA+CCR7+ population from which TemRA cells were excluded. Healthy HIV-negative adults with no recently reported acute infections or vaccinations were included as donors. Every donor was a Caucasian adult living in Nashville, Tennessee, USA. After blood collection by leukapheresis, PBMCs were isolated using Ficoll-Histopaque density gradient centrifugation and then cryopreserved in the vapor phase of liquid nitrogen. Analytical flow cytometry was used to check the purity and quantity of each magnetically sorted T cell population. Genomic DNA was isolated from every sorted fraction and measured by UV absorbance on a Nanodrop 2000c.

Using the deep immunoSEQ assay, multiplex PCR amplified TCR CDR3 regions from genomic DNA. Extracted genomic DNA from each cell subset was distributed evenly across all wells of several immunoSEQ 96-well plates, and each plate was treated as a replicate. Each replicate PCR for sorted subsets received about 220 ng genomic DNA, equal to about 30,000 T cell genomes. The purified libraries were quantified using a Qubit 3.0 fluorometer, sized with a Bioanalyzer 2100, and then quantified again using the KAPA Library Quantification kit. Every immunoSEQ 96-well plate was sequenced on a separate single-read 150-cycle Illumina NextSeq 550 flow cell. Under the source paper's analysis protocol: Because only junctional sequences without quality scores were contained in the immunoSEQ output, filtering matching that applied to full-length reads could not be performed. Sequences were annotated with PyIR, a Python wrapper for IgBLAST v1.9, and V/J genes and CDR3 were assigned using IMGT germline references. Any read was removed if the V/J assignment was weak (E-value above 1e-6), the CDR3 was missing, or the read contained stop codons, out-of-frame junctions, or ambiguous translated residues. V3J clonotypes were defined as sequences sharing the same inferred V gene, J gene, and CDR3 amino acid sequence. Percentage overlap between repertoires was computed as shared unique clonotypes divided by the size of the smaller repertoire. Repertoire richness was assessed with RTK rarefaction, the Chao1 estimator, and Recon v2.1 estimates of unobserved clonotypes. Generation probabilities were computed with OLGA for all TCRbeta clonotypes obtained by the gDNA method from a few donors. The source is immuneACCESS, and TCRdb retained only in-frame sequences with V and J called. Part of the clones is not carried over; for the studies checked, unresolved V genes explain less than half of this, and the remainder is unexplained. V and J calls and clone size are as listed in that table; D and trimming were resolved from the DNA. This sample lists roughly 2.1 million clones; about 92% were detected once. The ten largest clonotypes hold around 1.7% of the sample.

Recombination linked TRBV28 to TRBJ2-6; no confident D gene assignment can be made. The specimen sequenced was naive CD8+ T cells from PBMCs. The cell subset or site label here, explained by the study, means: CD45RA+CCR7+. This sequence originates from a man between 18 and 35 years old in good health. Some clones in this sample may be carry-over from other donors' samples. The DNA sequence reads TGTGCCAGCAGTTTATTAGGAATTGCTGCTGCTGGGGCCAACGTCCTGACTTTC. Translated, it reads CASSLLGIAAAGANVLTF.